This TCR beta chain was sequenced during a study of T-cell memory formation after mild COVID-19 (dated by TCRdb to about 2021). At the level of the whole study: TCR sequence clusters from the two donors were largely donor specific. In a couple of donors, T-cell clones that expanded and contracted after mild COVID-19 were tracked by sequencing TCRalpha and TCRbeta repertoires over time. Two young, previously healthy adult volunteers made up the cohort, one male and one female. What the study reported, not specific to this receptor: Some responding clones were found in pre-infection memory, which suggests that pre-existing cross-reactive memory T cells took part in the SARS-CoV-2 response. Clones contracting from day 15 to 85 had balanced CD4/CD8 phenotypes, while a second wave expanding from day 15 to 37 was biased towards CD4+. The study included only a couple of mild cases, and larger cohorts that include severe cases with pre-infection samples were judged to be necessary. Contracting CD4+ clones were located mainly in the CM and EM memory subsets, whereas CD8+ clones were found to be enriched in EMRA. The second-wave clones that peaked on day 37 were not confirmed to be SARS-CoV-2 specific.

Spanning cysteine to phenylalanine, the CDR3 consists of 14 amino acids. Just the 42-base CDR3 DNA is kept, in frame starting at base 1. The germline V and J ends show losses of 5 bases and 2 bases respectively, and no gene match explains 5 bases of the junction. Sequences SEHNR (CDR1) and FQNEAQ (CDR2) are obtained from the germline V gene (reference sequence). Ficoll-Paque density gradient centrifugation was the method used to isolate PBMCs. This clonotype was observed a handful of times. It lacks a known antigen. Per-base quality was not reported, and no clone a single base away is much larger than it. TCRdb shows the sequencer as Illumina NovaSeq 6000. Using 5'RACE with constant-segment primers, TCRalpha and TCRbeta cDNA libraries were constructed, with sample barcodes and unique molecular identifiers added in the process. RNA was extracted from every sample with Trizol reagent. The libraries were amplified in two PCR steps, and the second step added a second sample barcode and Illumina TruSeq adapters. Sequencing of the libraries was done on an Illumina NovaSeq, producing 2 x 150 bp paired-end reads. As for how the authors treated the data: The reads were demultiplexed and collapsed into UMI-guided consensus sequences using migec v1.2.7. Using mixcr v2.1.11, the UMI consensuses were aligned to TRA and TRB V and J templates and assembled into clonotypes. Clonotypes were classified as expanded or contracted when called significant by both edgeR and NoisET, with noise models trained on biological replicates. For edgeR calls, the thresholds were a false discovery rate-adjusted p below 0.01 and a log2 fold-change of 1. As an exploratory analysis of dynamics, max-normalized trajectories of the 1000 most abundant clonotypes were examined by PCA with hierarchical clustering. Separately sequenced CD4+ and CD8+ repertoires were used to assign a CD4 or CD8 phenotype to each responding clone. TCRdb itself trimmed the public reads at Q25 with fastp, ran MiXCR and retained productive beta chains. When rows share a CDR3 protein, they turn into one entry using the most common DNA and genes. TCRdb's processing, not the study's, gives the V and J calls here. The sample includes 250,000 to 300,000 distinct CDR3 sequences, with around a sixth observed a single time. The ten largest clones add up to approximately 23% of the sample.

The TCR sequence derives from a man between 18 and 29 years old who had mild COVID-19 (a few samples of this study predate the infection). The sample titles of this study are shuffled in the database, so cell type and time point are left out; the donor was told from shared clones. The rearrangement combines TRBV7-9 with TRBJ2-7, with 8 central nucleotides matching TRBD2. The sequenced material came from PBMCs or a T cell subset sorted from them (not recorded which). The CDR3 sequence is CASSLPGGAYEQYF. The nucleotide sequence is given as TGTGCCAGCAGCCTCCCCGGGGGGGCCTACGAGCAGTACTTC.